One and the same sample provided the 9 T cell receptor beta chains below, sequenced in a study of tumor-infiltrating lymphocytes in primary liver carcinoma. Priming with a constant-region primer yielded TCR beta cDNA from 400 to 500 ng total RNA. Modified slightly, ARM-PCR produced TCR beta libraries over three nested multiplex PCR rounds. Use of TRBV1-TRBV30 forward primers with a C-beta reverse primer characterized the first two PCR rounds, which lasted nine to eleven cycles each. TCRdb used MiXCR to reprocess the multiplex PCR reads, holding one entry per CDR3 protein. The table lists roughly 330,000 distinct CDR3 sequences, 65% of them singletons. They got blood RNA out of unsorted whole blood and also pulled out germline DNA. The specimen sequenced was peripheral blood. Source of these receptors: a man aged 35-49 years with primary liver carcinoma and hepatitis B virus infection.

About this clonotype: A much bigger clone sits one base away, suggesting this may be a read error. This chain connects TRBV12-3 or TRBV12-4 to TRBJ2-4; D gene uncertain. The CDR3 loop spans 18 amino acids. Trimming cost V 5 bases and J 1 base, with 21 bases left between them. The chain's CDR3 is CASSRVLASLSAKNIQYF. CDR3 nucleotides: TGTGCCAGCAGTAGGGTATTGGCGAGCCTATCGGCCAAAAACATTCAGTACTTC.

Regarding this clonotype: One junction end disagrees with the germline gene, perhaps due to a read error. V usage is TRBV11-2 and J usage is TRBJ2-5; D might be TRBD2 (5 bases). The CDR3 is made up of 13 amino acids. The germline V gene has CDR1 SGHAT and CDR2 FQNNGV. CDR3: CASSFQGSETLYF. CDR3 sequence (DNA): TGTGCCAGCAGCTTCCAAGGGAGTGAGACCCTGTACTTC.

This clonotype has just one count. The chain couples TRBV6-5 to TRBJ2-2; 13 bases align to TRBD2. This CDR3 is 13 amino acids long. The V gene end was trimmed by 11 bases and the J gene end by 7 bases; junction bases not matched to a gene: 4. CDR1 and CDR2 from the germline V gene are MNHEY and SVGAGI. The CDR3 DNA reads as TGTGCCGGGACTAGCGGGAAGGTCGGGGAGCTGTTTTTT. This translates into CAGTSGKVGELFF.

The chain recombines TRBV5-6 with TRBJ1-2, with TRBD1 identical over 8 bases. Germline V gives CDR1 SGHDT, CDR2 YYEEEE. The trim removed 4 bases at V and 4 bases at J, leaving 9 bases unmatched. There are 15 residues in the CDR3. The CDR3 DNA sequence: TGTGCCAGCAGCCAGAACAGGGGGAGTAGCTATGGCTACACCTTC. Its protein is CASSQNRGSSYGYTF.

To note about this clonotype: This may stem from a read error, because a much larger clone lies one nucleotide away. The chain joins TRBV4-3 to TRBJ2-7; TRBD1 matches at 9 bases. In germline, CDR1 is LGHNA, CDR2 YSLEER. The length of the CDR3 is 14 residues. The CDR3, as DNA: TGCACCAGCAGCGTATACAGGGGGCTGGGGGAGCAGTACTTC. It encodes CTSSVYRGLGEQYF.

The V call is TRBV29-1, the J call TRBJ2-3; the D is unclear. The end of the DNA aligns better with TRBJ1-5, so the J call may be wrong. Germline assignment: CDR1 SQVTM and CDR2 ANQGSEA. The CDR3 runs 15 residues. The CDR3 region is CSFNRKPSGSDTQHF. The CDR3, as DNA: TGCAGCTTTAACCGAAAGCCTAGCGGCTCAGATACGCAGCATTTT.

This clonotype has more than one count but fewer than ten. This chain joins TRBV6-1 and TRBJ2-5, with a tentative D call TRBD2 (6 bases). The CDR3 runs to 13 residues. CDR1 is MNHNS, CDR2 SASEGT, per germline. With 4 bases removed from V and 4 bases from J, the gap between germline ends came to 10 bases. CDR3: CASSGTEGETQYF. In DNA, the CDR3 is TGTGCCAGCAGTGGGACGGAGGGAGAGACCCAGTACTTC.

This chain joins TRBV10-3 and TRBJ2-6; D is ambiguous. This CDR3 has 16 amino acids. V shed 9 bases and J shed 1 base, with 16 bases lying between them. Looked up from germline, CDR1 is ENHRY and CDR2 is SYGVKD. The CDR3 DNA reads TGTGCCATTAGTTATGCTCCCGGGTCTGGGGCCAACGTCCTGACTTTC. Residues: CAISYAPGSGANVLTF.

With respect to this clonotype: Since a much larger clone is just one base distant, this may be a read error. The DNA of the CDR3 is TGTGCCACCCAGCGGGAGGGCAATGAGCAGTTCTTC. Translation gives CATQREGNEQFF. The V call is TRBV6-5, the J call TRBJ2-1; 10 nucleotides agree with TRBD2. This CDR3 contains 12 residues. Germline CDR1 and CDR2: MNHEY and SVGAGI. J lost 6 bases, V lost 10 bases, and 3 bases had no gene match.